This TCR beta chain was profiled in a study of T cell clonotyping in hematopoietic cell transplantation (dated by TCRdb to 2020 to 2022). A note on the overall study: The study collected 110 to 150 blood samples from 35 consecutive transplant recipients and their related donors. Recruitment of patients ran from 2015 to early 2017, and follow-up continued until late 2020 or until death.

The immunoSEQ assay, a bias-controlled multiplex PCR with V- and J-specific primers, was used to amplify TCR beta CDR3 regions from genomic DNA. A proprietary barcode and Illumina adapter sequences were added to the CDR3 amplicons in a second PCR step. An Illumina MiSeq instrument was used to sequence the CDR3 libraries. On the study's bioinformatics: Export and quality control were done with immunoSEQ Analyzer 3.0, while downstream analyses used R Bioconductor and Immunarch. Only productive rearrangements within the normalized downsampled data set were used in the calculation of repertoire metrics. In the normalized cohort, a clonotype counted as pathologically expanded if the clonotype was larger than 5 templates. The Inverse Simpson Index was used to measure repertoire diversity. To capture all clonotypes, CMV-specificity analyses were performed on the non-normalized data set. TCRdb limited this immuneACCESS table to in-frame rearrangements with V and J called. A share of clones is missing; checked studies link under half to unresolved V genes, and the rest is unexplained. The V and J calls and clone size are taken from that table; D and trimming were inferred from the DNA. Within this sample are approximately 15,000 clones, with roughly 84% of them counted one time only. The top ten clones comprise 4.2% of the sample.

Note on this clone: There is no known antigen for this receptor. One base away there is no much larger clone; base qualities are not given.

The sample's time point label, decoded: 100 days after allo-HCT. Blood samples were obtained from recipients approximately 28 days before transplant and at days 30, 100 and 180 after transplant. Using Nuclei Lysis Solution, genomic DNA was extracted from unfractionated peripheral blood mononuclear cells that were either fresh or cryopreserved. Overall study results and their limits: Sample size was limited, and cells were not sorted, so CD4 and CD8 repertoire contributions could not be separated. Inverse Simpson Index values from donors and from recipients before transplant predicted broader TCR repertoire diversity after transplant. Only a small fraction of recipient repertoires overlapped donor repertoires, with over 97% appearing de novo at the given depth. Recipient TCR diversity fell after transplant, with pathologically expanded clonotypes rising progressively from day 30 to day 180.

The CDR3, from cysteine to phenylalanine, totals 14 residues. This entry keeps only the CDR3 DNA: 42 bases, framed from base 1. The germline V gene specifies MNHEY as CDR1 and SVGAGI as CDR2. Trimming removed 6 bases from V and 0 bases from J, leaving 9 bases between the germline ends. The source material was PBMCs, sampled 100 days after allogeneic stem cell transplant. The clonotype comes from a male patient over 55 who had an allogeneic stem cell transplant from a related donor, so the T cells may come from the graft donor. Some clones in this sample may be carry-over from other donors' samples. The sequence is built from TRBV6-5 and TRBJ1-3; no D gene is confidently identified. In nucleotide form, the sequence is TGTGCCAGCAGCCATGTCAACTCTGGAAACACCATATATTTT. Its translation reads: CASSHVNSGNTIYF.